This is a list of T cell receptor beta chains from one sample in a study of cytomegalovirus exposure and HLA in healthy donors. Here immunoSEQ multiplex PCR was the method, and the copy in TCRdb shows in-frame clones only, minus some. The sample contains approximately 40,000 clones, 82% of which appear only once. Sequenced input: PBMCs. All receptors derive from a woman in her late teens or twenties in good health and CMV-seropositive. Both conserved end residues are part of each CDR3. A D gene is named only where the DNA matches it firmly. Rows may omit the clone size; those that give it use once, few, many or a size class.

TRBJ2-3 . . TRBV19 TGTGCCAGTAGTATAATCGGGGGAGTGACAGATACGCAGTATTTT CASSIIGGVTDTQYF
TRBJ2-5 . . TRBV6-6 TGTGCCAGCAGTTACCCCGCGGGAAACCAAGAGACCCAGTACTTC CASSYPAGNQETQYF
TRBJ1-2 . . TRBV9 TGTGCCAGCAGGGCGGGGGCTTATGGCTACACCTTC CASRAGAYGYTF
TRBJ2-2 TRBD1 . TRBV19 TGTGCCAGTAGTATCCAGGGGGCTGACACCGGGGAGCTGTTTTTT CASSIQGADTGELFF
TRBJ2-7 . once TRBV14 TGTGCCAGCAGCCAAGAAGTGGGGCGGCAGTACTTC CASSQEVGRQYF
TRBJ2-5 TRBD2 few TRBV9 TGTGCCAGCAGCGGGGGGACTAGCGGGGGGCTCCAAGAGACCCAGTACTTC CASSGGTSGGLQETQYF
TRBJ2-7 TRBD2 . TRBV2 TGTGCCAGCCAAAGGTCCCCTTCCGGGACTACCTACGAGCAGTACTTC CASQRSPSGTTYEQYF
TRBJ1-1 TRBD1 . TRBV19 TGTGCCAGTAGTACCGGGACAGGGTACACTGAAGCTTTCTTT CASSTGTGYTEAFF
TRBJ1-1 TRBD1 . TRBV9 TGTGCCAGCAACCGGGGACAGGGGAGAATGAACACTGAAGCTTTCTTT CASNRGQGRMNTEAFF
TRBJ2-1 TRBD2 . TRBV4-3 TGCGCCAGCAGCCACCTAGCGGGGTCCGAGAATGAGCAGTTCTTC CASSHLAGSENEQFF
TRBJ2-1 TRBD2 . TRBV6-4 TGTGCCAGCAGTATCAGACTAGCGGGAGGGAATGAGCAGTTCTTC CASSIRLAGGNEQFF
TRBJ2-1 TRBD2 . TRBV9 TGTGCCAGCAGCGCCACCGGGGGGATGTATGAGCAGTTCTTC CASSATGGMYEQFF
TRBJ2-2 TRBD1 . TRBV28 TGTGCCAGCCGACCGGGGGACAGGGTCCCCGGGGAGCTGTTTTTT CASRPGDRVPGELFF
TRBJ2-5 TRBD2 once TRBV5-1 TGCGCCAGCAGCCGGACTAGCGGGAGGGCCATCCCCCTCGAGACCCAGTACTTC CASSRTSGRAIPLETQYF